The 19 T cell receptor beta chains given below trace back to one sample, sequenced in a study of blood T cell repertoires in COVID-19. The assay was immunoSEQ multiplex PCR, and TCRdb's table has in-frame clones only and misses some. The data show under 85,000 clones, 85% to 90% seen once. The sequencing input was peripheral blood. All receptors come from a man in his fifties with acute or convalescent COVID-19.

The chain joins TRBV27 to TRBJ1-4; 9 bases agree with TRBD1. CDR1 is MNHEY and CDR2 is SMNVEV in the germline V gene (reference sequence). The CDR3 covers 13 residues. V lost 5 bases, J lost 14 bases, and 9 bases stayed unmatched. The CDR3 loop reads CASSVRTGVNLFF. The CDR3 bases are TGTGCCAGCAGTGTTCGGACAGGGGTAAACCTGTTTTTT.

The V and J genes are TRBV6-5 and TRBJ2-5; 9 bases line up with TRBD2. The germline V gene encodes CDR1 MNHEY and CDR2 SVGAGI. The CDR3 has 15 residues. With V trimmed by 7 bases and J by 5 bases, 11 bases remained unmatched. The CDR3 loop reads CASTKREALEETQYF. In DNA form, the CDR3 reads TGTGCCAGCACCAAGCGGGAGGCACTAGAGGAGACCCAGTACTTC.

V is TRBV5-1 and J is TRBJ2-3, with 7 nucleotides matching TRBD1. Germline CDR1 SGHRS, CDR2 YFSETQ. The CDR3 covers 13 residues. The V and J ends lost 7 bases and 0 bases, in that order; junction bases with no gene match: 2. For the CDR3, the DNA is TGCGCCAGCGGACAGGAGAGCACAGATACGCAGTATTTT. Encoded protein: CASGQESTDTQYF.

The DNA of the CDR3 is TGTGCCAGCATCCACCGACAGGGGTACCCTGAAGCTTTCTTT. It encodes CASIHRQGYPEAFF. J is TRBJ1-1 and V is TRBV5-6; 8 bases line up with TRBD1. Trimming removed 6 bases from V and 6 bases from J; junction bases left unmatched: 10. Looked up from germline, CDR1 is SGHDT and CDR2 is YYEEEE. The CDR3 loop spans 14 amino acids.

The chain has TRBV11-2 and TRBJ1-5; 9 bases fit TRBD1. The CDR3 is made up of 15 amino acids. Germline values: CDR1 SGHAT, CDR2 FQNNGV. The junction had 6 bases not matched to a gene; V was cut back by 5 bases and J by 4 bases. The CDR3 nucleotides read TGTGCCAGCAGCAGGGTGGGACAGGGTAATCAGCCCCAGCATTTT. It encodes CASSRVGQGNQPQHF.

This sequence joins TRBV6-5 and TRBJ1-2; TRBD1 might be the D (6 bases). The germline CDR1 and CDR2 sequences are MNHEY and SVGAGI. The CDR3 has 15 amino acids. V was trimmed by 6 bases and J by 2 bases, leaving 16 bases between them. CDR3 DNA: TGTGCCAGCAGGGCCAGGGGAAACGGAAACTATGGCTACACCTTC. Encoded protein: CASRARGNGNYGYTF.

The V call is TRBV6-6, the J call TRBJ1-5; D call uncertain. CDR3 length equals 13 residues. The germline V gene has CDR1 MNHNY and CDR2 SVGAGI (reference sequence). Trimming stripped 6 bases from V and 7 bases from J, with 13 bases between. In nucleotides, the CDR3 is TGTGCCAGCAGCTTAGCGAGTGGCCAGCCCCAGCATTTT. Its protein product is CASSLASGQPQHF.

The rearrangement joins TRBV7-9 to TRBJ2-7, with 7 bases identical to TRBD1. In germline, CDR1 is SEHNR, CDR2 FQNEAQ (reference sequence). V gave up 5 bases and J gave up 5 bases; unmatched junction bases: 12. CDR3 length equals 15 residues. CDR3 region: CASSISGTAPDEQYF. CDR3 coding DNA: TGTGCCAGCAGCATTTCCGGGACAGCACCGGACGAGCAGTACTTC. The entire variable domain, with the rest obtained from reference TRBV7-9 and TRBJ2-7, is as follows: DTGVSQNPRHKITKRGQNVTFRCDPISEHNRLYWYRQTLGQGPEFLTYFQNEAQLEKSRLLSDRFSAERPKGSFSTLEIQRTEQGDSAMYLCASSISGTAPDEQYFGPGTRLTVT.

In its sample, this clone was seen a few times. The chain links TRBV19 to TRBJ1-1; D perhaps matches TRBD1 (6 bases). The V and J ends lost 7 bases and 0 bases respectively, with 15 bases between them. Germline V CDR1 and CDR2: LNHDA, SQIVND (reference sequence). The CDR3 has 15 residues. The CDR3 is CASNKGGSMNTEAFF. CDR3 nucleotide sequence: TGTGCCAGTAACAAGGGGGGGTCGATGAACACTGAAGCTTTCTTT. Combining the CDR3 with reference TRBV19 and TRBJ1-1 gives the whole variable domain DGGITQSPKYLFRKEGQNVTLSCEQNLNHDAMYWYRQDPGQGLRLIYYSQIVNDFQKGDIAEGYSVSREKKESFPLTVTSAQKNPTAFYLCASNKGGSMNTEAFFGQGTRLTVV.

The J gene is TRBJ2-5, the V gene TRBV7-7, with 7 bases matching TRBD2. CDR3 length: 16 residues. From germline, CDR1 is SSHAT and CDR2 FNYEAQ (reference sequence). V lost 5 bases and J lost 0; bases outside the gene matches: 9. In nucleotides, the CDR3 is TGTGCCAGCAGCCGACGTGGGGAGGGTCACCAAGAGACCCAGTACTTC. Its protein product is CASSRRGEGHQETQYF.

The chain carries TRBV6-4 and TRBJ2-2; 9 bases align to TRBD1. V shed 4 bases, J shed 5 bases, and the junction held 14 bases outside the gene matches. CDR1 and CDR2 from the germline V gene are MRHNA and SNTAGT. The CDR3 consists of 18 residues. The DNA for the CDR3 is TGTGCCAGCAGTGCCCGGGACAGGGCAGTAAGGGAGACCGGGGAGCTGTTTTTT. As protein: CASSARDRAVRETGELFF.

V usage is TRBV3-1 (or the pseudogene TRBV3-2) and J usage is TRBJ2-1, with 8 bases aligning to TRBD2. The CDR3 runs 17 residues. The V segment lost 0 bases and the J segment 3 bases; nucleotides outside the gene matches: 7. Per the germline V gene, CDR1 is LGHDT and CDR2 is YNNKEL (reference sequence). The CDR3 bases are TGTGCCAGCAGCCAAGATCGCATCGGGAGGGTCTACAATGAGCAGTTCTTC. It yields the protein CASSQDRIGRVYNEQFF.

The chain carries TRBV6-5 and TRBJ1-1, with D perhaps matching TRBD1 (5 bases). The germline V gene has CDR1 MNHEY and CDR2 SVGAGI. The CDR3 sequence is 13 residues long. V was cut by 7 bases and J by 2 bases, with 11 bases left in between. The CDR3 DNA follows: TGTGCCAGCAATAGGGGCGCAAACACTGAAGCTTTCTTT. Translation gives CASNRGANTEAFF.

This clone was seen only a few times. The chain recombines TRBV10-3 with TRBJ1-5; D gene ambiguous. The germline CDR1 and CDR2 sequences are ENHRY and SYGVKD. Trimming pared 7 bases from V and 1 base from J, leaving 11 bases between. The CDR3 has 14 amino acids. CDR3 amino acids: CAINLIYSNQPQHF. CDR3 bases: TGTGCCATCAACCTAATTTACAGCAATCAGCCCCAGCATTTT.

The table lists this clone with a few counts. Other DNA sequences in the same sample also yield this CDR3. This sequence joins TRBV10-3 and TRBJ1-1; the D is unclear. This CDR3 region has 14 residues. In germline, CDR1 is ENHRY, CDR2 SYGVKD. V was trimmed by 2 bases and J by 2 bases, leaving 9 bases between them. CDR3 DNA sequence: TGTGCCATCAGTGAGCAACGGGTAAACACTGAAGCTTTCTTT. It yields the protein CAISEQRVNTEAFF.

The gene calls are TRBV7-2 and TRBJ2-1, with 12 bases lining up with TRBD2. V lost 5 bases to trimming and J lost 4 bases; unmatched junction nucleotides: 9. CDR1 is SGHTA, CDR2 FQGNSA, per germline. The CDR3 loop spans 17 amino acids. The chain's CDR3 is CASSDRLAGAGYNEQFF. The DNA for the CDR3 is TGTGCCAGCAGCGATCGACTAGCGGGAGCGGGTTACAATGAGCAGTTCTTC.

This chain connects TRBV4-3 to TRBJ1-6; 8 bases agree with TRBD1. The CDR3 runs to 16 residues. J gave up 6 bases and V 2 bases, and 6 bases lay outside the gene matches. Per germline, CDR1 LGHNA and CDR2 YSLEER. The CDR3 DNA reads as TGCGCCAGCAGCCAATCCCAGGACAGGGTTAATTCACCCCTCCACTTT. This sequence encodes CASSQSQDRVNSPLHF.

CDR3 in DNA: TGTGCCAGCAGCCCGAGGACAGGGTCGAACACTGAAGCTTTCTTT. Its protein product is CASSPRTGSNTEAFF. This rearrangement joins TRBV11-3 to TRBJ1-1; TRBD1 agrees at 8 bases. In germline, CDR1 is SGHNT, CDR2 YENEEA. The CDR3 is made up of 15 amino acids. J gave up 1 base and V 5 bases, and 6 bases lay outside the gene matches.

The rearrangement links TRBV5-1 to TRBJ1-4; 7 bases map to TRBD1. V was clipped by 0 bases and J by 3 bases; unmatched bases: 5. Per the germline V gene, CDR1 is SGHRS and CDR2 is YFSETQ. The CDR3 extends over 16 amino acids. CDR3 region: CASSLGYRGSNEKLFF. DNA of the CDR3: TGCGCCAGCAGCTTGGGATACAGGGGTTCTAATGAAAAACTGTTTTTT.